This T cell receptor beta chain was identified in a study of radiotherapy plus CTLA-4 blockade in lung cancer. Study details: Objective response was observed in about 19% of patients, and disease control in roughly 31%. Findings and caveats of the study: Among blood TCR repertoires after radiotherapy plus ipilimumab, tumor-derived clones expanded.

Here immunoSEQ multiplex PCR was the method, and the copy in TCRdb shows in-frame clones only, minus some. The repertoire has roughly 98,000 clones, 82% of them found once; the top ten carry around 3.6%. As concerns this clone: Its cognate antigen is unknown.

V lost 2 bases to trimming and J lost 7 bases; unmatched junction nucleotides: 0. The CDR3 runs 14 residues. Per germline, CDR1 ENHRY and CDR2 SYGVKD. The sequences come from peripheral blood, collected from a patient treated with radiotherapy plus ipilimumab. The chain recombines TRBV10-3 with TRBJ1-4; 11 nucleotides line up with TRBD1. The clonotype originates from a human donor with non-small cell lung cancer who had a partial response to radiotherapy plus ipilimumab. The CDR3 DNA sequence: TGTGCCATCAGTGAGGGACAGGGGGCTGAAAAACTGTTTTTT. Amino acids: CAISEGQGAEKLFF.